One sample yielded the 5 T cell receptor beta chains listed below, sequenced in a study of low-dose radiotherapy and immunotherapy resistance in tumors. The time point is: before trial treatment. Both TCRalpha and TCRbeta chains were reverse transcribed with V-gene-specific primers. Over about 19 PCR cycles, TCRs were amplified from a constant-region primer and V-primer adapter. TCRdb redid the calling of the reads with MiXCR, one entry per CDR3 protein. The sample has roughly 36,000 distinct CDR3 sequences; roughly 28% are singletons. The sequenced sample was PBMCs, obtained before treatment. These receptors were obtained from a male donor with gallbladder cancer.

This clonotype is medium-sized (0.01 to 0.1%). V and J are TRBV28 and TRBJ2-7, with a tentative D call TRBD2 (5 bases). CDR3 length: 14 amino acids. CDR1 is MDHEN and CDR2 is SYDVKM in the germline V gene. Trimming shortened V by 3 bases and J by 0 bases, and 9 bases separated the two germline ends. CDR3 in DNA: TGTGCCAGCAGTTTGTTCGGACTCTCCTACGAGCAGTACTTC. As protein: CASSLFGLSYEQYF.

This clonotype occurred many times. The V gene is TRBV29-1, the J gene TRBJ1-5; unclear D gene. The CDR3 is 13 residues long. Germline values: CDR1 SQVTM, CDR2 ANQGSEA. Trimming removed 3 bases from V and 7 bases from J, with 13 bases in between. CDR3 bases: TGCAGCGTTGATGCCAGTCCGGGACAGCCCCAGCATTTT. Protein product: CSVDASPGQPQHF.

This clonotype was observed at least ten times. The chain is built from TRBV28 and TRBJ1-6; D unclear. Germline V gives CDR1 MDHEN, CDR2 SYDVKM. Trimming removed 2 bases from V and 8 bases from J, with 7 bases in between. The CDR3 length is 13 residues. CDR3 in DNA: TGTGCCAGCAGTTTAGGAGGACATTCACCCCTCCACTTT. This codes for CASSLGGHSPLHF. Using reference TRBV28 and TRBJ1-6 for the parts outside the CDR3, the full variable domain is DVKVTQSSRYLVKRTGEKVFLECVQDMDHENMFWYRQDPGLGLRLIYFSYDVKMKEKGDIPEGYSVSREKKERFSLILESASTNQTSMYLCASSLGGHSPLHFGNGTRLTVT.

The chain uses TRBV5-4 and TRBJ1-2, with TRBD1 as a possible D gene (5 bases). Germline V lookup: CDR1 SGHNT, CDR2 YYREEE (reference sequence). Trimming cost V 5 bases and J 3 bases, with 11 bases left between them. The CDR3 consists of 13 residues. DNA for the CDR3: TGTGCCAGCAGTTTACAGGCGTACTATGGCTACACCTTC. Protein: CASSLQAYYGYTF.

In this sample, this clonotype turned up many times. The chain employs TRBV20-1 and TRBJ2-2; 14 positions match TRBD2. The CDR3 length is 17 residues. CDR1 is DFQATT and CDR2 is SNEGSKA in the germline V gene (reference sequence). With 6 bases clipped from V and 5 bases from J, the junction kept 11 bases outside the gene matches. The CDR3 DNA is TGCAGTGCCCCGGGGGGACTAGCGGGAGTGGGGACCGGGGAGCTGTTTTTT. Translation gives CSAPGGLAGVGTGELFF.